These T cell receptor beta chains were read from a single sample in a study of control samples from healthy donors and cancer patients. The protocol was immunoSEQ multiplex PCR, while the TCRdb copy is restricted to in-frame clones and leaves out a portion. Of about 140,000 clones in the sample, roughly 89% are singletons; the top ten hold 11%. The specimen was blood. These TCRs come from a man aged 30 to 39 in good health. Each CDR3 is given with its conserved first and last residue. Each record gives: clone size, V gene, D gene, J gene, CDR3 protein, CDR3 DNA. The D gene is left open where the match is weak. Clone size is given for some rows only: seen once, a few or many times, or a class if the clone is expanded.

.	TRBV6-1	TRBD2	TRBJ2-1	CASSVGGRGSYNEQFF	TGTGCCAGCAGTGTTGGCGGGAGGGGATCCTACAATGAGCAGTTCTTC
.	TRBV13	.	TRBJ1-1	CASSLGQNTEAFF	TGTGCCAGCAGCTTAGGTCAGAACACTGAAGCTTTCTTT
.	TRBV5-6	TRBD1	TRBJ1-2	CASSPDRESYGYTF	TGTGCCAGCAGCCCGGACAGGGAGAGCTATGGCTACACCTTC
.	TRBV30	.	TRBJ1-2	CAWNSKGNGYTF	TGTGCCTGGAATTCCAAGGGTAATGGCTACACCTTC
.	TRBV9	.	TRBJ2-7	CASSPGGTAGRYEQYF	TGTGCCAGCAGCCCCGGAGGGACAGCGGGAAGGTACGAGCAGTACTTC
.	TRBV7-2	.	TRBJ1-3	CASSLVAGLVTGNTIYF	TGTGCCAGCAGCTTAGTTGCAGGGCTAGTTACTGGAAACACCATATATTTT
.	TRBV9	.	TRBJ1-1	CASSVEGSGENTEAFF	TGTGCCAGCAGCGTAGAAGGGAGTGGGGAGAACACTGAAGCTTTCTTT
.	TRBV9	TRBD2	TRBJ2-1	CASSFRTSGSIEQFF	TGTGCCAGCAGCTTCCGGACTAGCGGGAGCATTGAGCAGTTCTTC
.	TRBV6-5	.	TRBJ2-7	CASRERGYEQYF	TGTGCCAGCAGAGAGAGGGGCTACGAGCAGTACTTC
.	TRBV6-4	.	TRBJ2-3	CASSDSPTDTSTDTQYF	TGTGCCAGCAGTGACTCTCCTACTGATACTAGCACAGATACGCAGTATTTT
.	TRBV18	.	TRBJ2-7	CASSPEGWDEQYF	TGTGCCAGCTCACCGGAGGGTTGGGATGAGCAGTACTTC
once	TRBV21-1	.	TRBJ2-3	CASSKSHSGTSTDTQYF	TGTGCCAGCAGCAAGAGCCATAGCGGGACTAGCACAGATACGCAGTATTTT
.	TRBV5-4	TRBD1	TRBJ2-1	CASNPGTGLDEQFF	TGTGCCAGCAACCCCGGGACAGGGTTGGATGAGCAGTTCTTC
.	TRBV10-3	TRBD1	TRBJ2-7	CAIRRPGQGLHEQYF	TGTGCCATCAGAAGACCGGGACAGGGTCTCCACGAGCAGTACTTC
.	TRBV19	.	TRBJ1-5	CASSRLGGQPQHF	TGTGCCAGTAGTCGGCTTGGGGGTCAGCCCCAGCATTTT